These 32 T cell receptor beta chains originate from one sample sequenced in a study of tumor and adjacent non-tumor tissue in lung cancer. The template was RNA from unsorted bulk tissue. TCRbeta libraries were built with three rounds of nested PCR, modified from ARM-PCR. From the multiplex PCR reads, TCRdb called clonotypes with MiXCR, one entry per CDR3 protein. This sample has roughly 81,000 distinct CDR3 sequences, with less than 75% found just once. The sequenced sample was lung tumor tissue. The receptors stem from a woman aged 70-85 years with non-small cell lung cancer.

Here the CDR3 reads CCALSHDVYGYTF. In DNA form, the CDR3 reads TGCTGCGCCCTATCCCACGACGTCTATGGCTACACCTTC. V usage is TRBV29-1 and J usage is TRBJ1-2, with unresolved D. Germline CDR1 reads SQVTM; CDR2 reads ANQGSEA. This CDR3 spans 13 amino acids. Supplemented by reference TRBV29-1 and TRBJ1-2, the full variable domain reads SAVISQKPSRDICQRGTSLTIQCQVDSQVTMMFWYRQQPGQSLTLIATANQGSEATYESGFVIDKFPISRPNLTFSTLTVSNMSPEDSSIYLCCALSHDVYGYTFGSGTRLTVV.

V gene TRBV7-9 combines with J gene TRBJ1-3, with TRBD1 identical over 10 bases. Per the germline V gene, CDR1 is SEHNR and CDR2 is FQNEAQ (reference sequence). The ends lost 5 bases at V and 4 bases at J; junction bases unmatched: 8. This CDR3 is 16 amino acids long. The DNA for the CDR3 is TGTGCCAGCAGCCAAAGAGGGACAGGGGCGGGAAACACCATATATTTT. It yields the protein CASSQRGTGAGNTIYF.

On this clonotype: Since the CDR3 does not end with the conserved phenylalanine or tryptophan, this likely comes from a read error. This chain connects TRBV20-1 to TRBJ1-2; D ambiguous. Looked up from germline, CDR1 is DFQATT and CDR2 is SNEGSKA (reference sequence). The length of the CDR3 is 14 residues. V was pared by 1 base and J by 1 base, with 10 bases between. CDR3: CSARANSVNYGYTL. The DNA of the CDR3 is TGCAGTGCTAGAGCCAACAGCGTTAACTATGGCTACACCCTC.

About this clonotype itself: Being one base from a much bigger clone, this may be a read error. The V and J genes are TRBV30 and TRBJ2-1, with D tentatively TRBD2 (6 bases). The CDR3 totals 12 residues. Germline V CDR1 and CDR2: GTSNPN, SVGIG (reference sequence). CDR3 nucleotides: TGTGCCTGGGCATTGGGACTTAATGAGCAGTCCTTC. Amino acids: CAWALGLNEQSF.

This clonotype was seen repeatedly, ten times or more. Here the CDR3 DNA reads TGTGCTAGTGGTTTGTTTGCGGGAGGGCCCGATGAGCAGTTCTTC. Encoded protein: CASGLFAGGPDEQFF. The V call is TRBV12-5, the J call TRBJ2-1, with TRBD2 matching over 9 bases. This CDR3 is built from 15 residues. Germline loops: CDR1 LGHNT, CDR2 FRNRAP. After removal of 2 bases from V and 8 bases from J, the junction contained 7 bases not matched to a gene.

On this clonotype itself: A single base separates this from a much larger clone, so it may be a read error. The V call is TRBV20-1, the J call TRBJ2-3; TRBD2 aligns across 10 bases. Germline CDR1 reads DFQATT; CDR2 reads SNEGSKA (reference sequence). The junction had 13 bases not matched to a gene; V was cut back by 5 bases and J by 5 bases. The CDR3 loop spans 16 amino acids. The CDR3 DNA follows: TGCAGTGCTTATGGGCCATGGAGACTAGCGGGAGATACGCAGTATTTT. Translating it yields CSAYGPWRLAGDTQYF.

In the case of this clonotype: Sequence at one end of the junction differs from germline and may be a read error. The genes are TRBV7-3 and TRBJ2-2; D may be TRBD2 (5 bases). Germline CDR1 is SGHTA and CDR2 is FQGTGA. This CDR3 has 16 residues. CDR3 nucleotide sequence: TGTGCCAGAAGCTTAACGCGGCGGATGAACACCGGGGAACTGTTTTTT. It yields the protein CARSLTRRMNTGELFF.

A remark on this clonotype: At one end, the junction sequence differs from germline, possibly due to a read error. The chain carries TRBV11-1 and TRBJ1-2, with D hard to call. The CDR3 loop spans 14 amino acids. Looked up from germline, CDR1 is SGHAT and CDR2 is FQDESV (reference sequence). As DNA, the CDR3 is TGTGCCAGCGGTCATTCTGGAGTTGGCTATGGCTACGCCTTC. Protein product: CASGHSGVGYGYAF. The complete variable domain, with remaining parts taken from reference TRBV11-1 and TRBJ1-2, reads EAEVAQSPRYKITEKSQAVAFWCDPISGHATLYWYRQILGQGPELLVQFQDESVVDDSQLPKDRFSAERLKGVDSTLKIQPAELGDSAMYLCASGHSGVGYGYAFGSGTRLTVV.

This clonotype was observed a single time. The CDR3 does not close with the conserved phenylalanine or tryptophan, likely indicating a read error. This chain links TRBV12-3 or TRBV12-4 with TRBJ2-5; 7 nucleotides match TRBD1. J lost 2 bases, V lost 5 bases, and 5 bases had no gene match. The CDR3 runs to 14 residues. CDR3 nucleotide sequence: TGTGCCAGCAGTCAGGACAGGATGCAAGAGACCCAGTACTTG. Its translation: CASSQDRMQETQYL.

For this clonotype: The junction does not match germline at one end; this may be a read error. The chain has TRBV5-6 and TRBJ2-7; D call uncertain. There are 12 residues in the CDR3. Germline loops: CDR1 SGHDT, CDR2 YYEEEE. The CDR3 spells CANSLSSYEQYF. The CDR3 coding sequence is TGTGCCAACAGCCTCTCTTCCTACGAGCAGTACTTT.

Points on this clonotype: One end of the junction does not line up with germline, which may come from a read error. The gene calls are TRBV7-9 and TRBJ1-1, with D hard to call. Germline V lookup: CDR1 SEHNR, CDR2 FQNEAQ (reference sequence). CDR3 length equals 13 residues. CDR3 bases: TGTGCCAGCGGCCCCTCGCTAAACACTGAAGCCTTCTTT. This sequence encodes CASGPSLNTEAFF.

As to this clonotype: Lacking the conserved final phenylalanine or tryptophan, this CDR3 likely reflects a read error. V gene TRBV24-1 combines with J gene TRBJ2-2, with 11 nucleotides matching TRBD2. CDR3 length: 15 amino acids. CDR1 is KGHDR and CDR2 is SFDVKD in the germline V gene. The CDR3 sequence: CATGTSGSKTGELFS. The CDR3 DNA reads TGTGCCACAGGGACTAGCGGATCGAAGACCGGGGAGCTGTTTTCT.

The V call is TRBV5-1, the J call TRBJ2-2, with D perhaps TRBD1 (6 bases). Germline values: CDR1 SGHRS, CDR2 YFSETQ. The V end lost 9 bases, the J end lost 8 bases, and 23 bases lay between the germline ends. CDR3 length: 15 residues. The CDR3 protein is CATLEDSTNIGELFF. The CDR3 region has the DNA TGCGCCACCCTAGAGGACAGCACGAACATTGGGGAGCTGTTTTTT.

With regard to this clonotype: A much bigger clone sits one base away, suggesting this may be a read error. The CDR3 is CANSLIHGDEQFF. Here the CDR3 DNA reads TGTGCCAACAGCCTAATCCACGGCGATGAGCAGTTCTTC. V usage is TRBV7-8 and J usage is TRBJ2-1; D remains ambiguous. The CDR3 has 13 amino acids. The V gene's germline CDR1 is SGHVS and CDR2 FQNEAQ.

Notes on this clonotype: This may be a read error, as it is one base from a much larger clone. The chain links TRBV7-9 to TRBJ2-3; D is ambiguous. This CDR3 is built from 14 residues. V was cut by 6 bases and J by 3 bases, with 13 bases left in between. Germline V gene lookup returns CDR1 SEHNR and CDR2 FQNEAQ (reference sequence). The CDR3 DNA sequence: TGTGCCAGCAGAAGAGACACCTCTACAGATACGCAGTATTTT. Translation: CASRRDTSTDTQYF. Drawing the rest from reference TRBV7-9 and TRBJ2-3, the complete variable domain is DTGVSQNPRHKITKRGQNVTFRCDPISEHNRLYWYRQTLGQGPEFLTYFQNEAQLEKSRLLSDRFSAERPKGSFSTLEIQRTEQGDSAMYLCASRRDTSTDTQYFGPGTRLTVL.

About this clonotype: Relative to the germline gene, one junction end is altered; a read error may explain this. The rearrangement joins TRBV10-3 to TRBJ2-2; perhaps TRBD2 as D (5 bases). There are 16 residues in the CDR3. The germline V gene has CDR1 ENHRY and CDR2 SYGVKD. The CDR3 sequence: CAISESSRTNTGELLF. The CDR3, as DNA: TGTGCCATCAGTGAGTCGAGCAGAACAAACACCGGGGAGCTGCTTTTT.

This clonotype was recorded many times. V and J are TRBV20-1 and TRBJ2-7, with D perhaps matching TRBD2 (6 bases). The CDR3 has 15 residues. V was cut by 2 bases and J by 0 bases, with 14 bases left in between. CDR1 DFQATT and CDR2 SNEGSKA come from the germline V gene (reference sequence). In nucleotides, the CDR3 is TGCAGTGCTAGAAGGGCTGGCGGGATCTCCTACGAGCAGTACTTC. This translates into CSARRAGGISYEQYF.

Worth noting for this clonotype: A much larger clonotype is one base distant, so this may be a read error. The V and J genes are TRBV5-4 and TRBJ2-2, with a weak D call TRBD2 (5 bases). This CDR3 is 14 amino acids long. The germline V gene encodes CDR1 SGHNT and CDR2 YYREEE (reference sequence). The CDR3 nucleotides are TGTGCCAGCAGCTTCACCAATAGGGCCGGGGAGCTGTCTTTT. Translating gives CASSFTNRAGELSF. The whole variable domain, filled in from reference TRBV5-4 and TRBJ2-2, reads ETGVTQSPTHLIKTRGQQVTLRCSSQSGHNTVSWYQQALGQGPQFIFQYYREEENGRGNFPPRFSGLQFPNYSSELNVNALELDDSALYLCASSFTNRAGELSFGEGSRLTVL.

Concerning this clonotype itself: The conserved final phenylalanine or tryptophan is absent from the CDR3, which likely points to a read error. V gene TRBV6-1 combines with J gene TRBJ2-3, with a possible D match to TRBD2 (6 bases). The germline V gene has CDR1 MNHNS and CDR2 SASEGT. The CDR3 consists of 13 residues. CDR3 sequence (DNA): TGTGCCAACAGTGAAGCGGGTCGAGATACGCAGTATTTG. Encoded protein: CANSEAGRDTQYL.

Worth noting for this clonotype: A much larger clone lies one base from this, so it may be a read error. The V call is TRBV12-3 or TRBV12-4, the J call TRBJ2-7; a possible D gene is TRBD1 (6 bases). The length of the CDR3 is 15 residues. This chain's CDR3 is CVSTPSSNRDNEQYF. The DNA of the CDR3 is TGTGTCAGCACCCCATCAAGCAACCGGGACAATGAGCAGTACTTC.

The sample holds one count of this clonotype. One end of the junction varies from germline; a read error may be responsible. The chain is built from TRBV6-5 and TRBJ2-6, with D possibly matching TRBD1 (6 bases). Germline lookup yields CDR1 MNHEY and CDR2 SVGAGI. The CDR3 loop spans 15 amino acids. The CDR3 spells CVSRRDMSGANVLTF. The CDR3 DNA follows: TGTGTCAGCAGACGGGACATGTCTGGGGCCAACGTCCTGACTTTC.

As for this clonotype: Its ends do not fully match the called genes, so a read error is possible. The rearrangement joins TRBV4-1 to TRBJ2-7, with D unresolved. CDR1 and CDR2 (germline): MGHRA, YSYEKL. The CDR3 is 16 residues long. The CDR3 region has the DNA TGCGCCAGCATCCAAGATGCTTTCAATCCAGTCTACGAGCAGTACTTC. Translated: CASIQDAFNPVYEQYF.

As for this clonotype: This CDR3 fails to terminate in the conserved phenylalanine or tryptophan, so it likely reflects a read error. V and J are TRBV6-1 and TRBJ2-7; TRBD2 aligns across 8 bases. The germline V gene encodes CDR1 MNHNS and CDR2 SASEGT. Trimming at V came to 0 bases and at J to 3 bases, leaving 7 bases not matched to a gene. This CDR3 contains 16 residues. CDR3 bases: TGTGCCAGCAGTGAAGCGGGGACTAGTGACAGCTACGAGCAGTACTTA. It encodes CASSEAGTSDSYEQYL.

This clonotype was recorded a few times. Just one base apart from a much larger clone, this may be a read error. V and J are TRBV6-6 and TRBJ2-1, with 9 bases identical to TRBD2. The germline V gene has CDR1 MNHNY and CDR2 SVGAGI (reference sequence). The CDR3 has 17 amino acids. The CDR3, as DNA: TGTGCCAGCGGTTACTCCTCGGGGCGGGAGGGCCGGGATGAGCAGTTCTTC. It specifies CASGYSSGREGRDEQFF.

Concerning this clonotype itself: No conserved phenylalanine or tryptophan ends this CDR3, so it is likely a read error. The chain carries TRBV6-5 and TRBJ2-5; 7 bases map to TRBD1. Germline CDR1 is MNHEY and CDR2 is SVGAGI. The CDR3 loop spans 15 amino acids. V trimming: 6 bases; J trimming: 2 bases; junction bases outside the gene matches: 9. The chain's CDR3 is CASSPLTGNQETQYS. The CDR3 DNA is TGTGCCAGCAGCCCCCTGACAGGGAATCAAGAGACCCAGTACTCC.

A word on this clonotype: A much more abundant neighbour one base away suggests this may be a read error. The V call is TRBV28, the J call TRBJ1-2; weak D call: TRBD1 (5 bases). The germline gives CDR1 MDHEN, CDR2 SYDVKM. The CDR3 extends over 15 amino acids. V was clipped by 5 bases and J by 1 base, with 14 bases between them. CDR3 loop: CASSPPERGNYGYTF. The CDR3 DNA follows: TGTGCCAGCAGTCCGCCGGAGAGGGGTAACTATGGCTACACCTTC.

This clonotype was seen ten or more times. The rearrangement joins TRBV12-3 or TRBV12-4 to TRBJ1-5; D gene unclear. Trimming took off 7 bases at V and 7 bases at J, with 17 bases between the two ends. CDR3 size: 14 residues. CDR3 in DNA: TGTGCCAGCACCCCACGGGAGGGATCGCAGCCCCAGCATTTT. Its translation: CASTPREGSQPQHF.

This sequence joins TRBV2 and TRBJ2-7; 12 nucleotides align to TRBD2. Germline V gene sequence: CDR1 SNHLY, CDR2 FYNNEI. V was pared by 5 bases and J by 5 bases, with 1 base of the junction left unmatched. CDR3 length: 13 amino acids. CDR3 sequence: CASSLAGGHEQYF. The CDR3 nucleotides are TGTGCCAGCAGTCTAGCGGGAGGGCACGAGCAGTACTTC.

To note about this clonotype: The junction and the germline gene differ at one end; a read error may be behind it. The chain couples TRBV4-2 to TRBJ2-7; possibly TRBD1 for D (6 bases). The CDR3 length is 15 residues. From germline, CDR1 is LGHNA and CDR2 YNFKEQ. Written as DNA, the CDR3 is TGTGCCAGCATCCAAGATGCGACAGGAGCCCACGAGCAGTACTTC. It encodes CASIQDATGAHEQYF.

The rearrangement uses TRBV5-1 and TRBJ2-1; no definite D call. This CDR3 is built from 16 residues. From germline, CDR1 is SGHRS and CDR2 YFSETQ. Deletions cut 6 bases from V and 5 bases from J, with 21 bases between. This CDR3 reads CASNSSPFESNNEQFF. DNA of the CDR3: TGCGCCAGCAACTCCTCCCCGTTTGAGTCCAACAATGAGCAGTTCTTC. Full variable domain (missing parts from reference TRBV5-1 and TRBJ2-1): KAGVTQTPRYLIKTRGQQVTLSCSPISGHRSVSWYQQTPGQGLQFLFEYFSETQRNKGNFPGRFSGRQFSNSRSEMNVSTLELGDSALYLCASNSSPFESNNEQFFGPGTRLTVL.

Comments on this clonotype: The junction differs from germline at one of its ends, possibly a read error. CDR3 sequence reads: CARSQGSQATYEQYF. CDR3 nucleotide sequence: TGCGCCAGAAGCCAAGGTAGCCAAGCAACCTACGAGCAGTACTTC. The chain employs TRBV4-1 and TRBJ2-7; D uncertain. The CDR3 is 15 residues long. CDR1 is MGHRA, CDR2 YSYEKL, per germline.

As concerns this clonotype: It may be a read error: a sequence one base away is much more abundant. The chain is built from TRBV7-9 and TRBJ2-1; D possibly matches TRBD1 or TRBD2 (7 bases each). Looked up from germline, CDR1 is SEHNR and CDR2 is FQNEAQ (reference sequence). The CDR3 is made up of 15 amino acids. The CDR3, as DNA: TGTGCCAGCAGCCCAGGGGGGGCTGGGGGCAATGAGGAGTTCTTC. This encodes CASSPGGAGGNEEFF.